This T cell receptor (beta chain) was profiled in a study of cytomegalovirus exposure and HLA in healthy donors. At the level of the study: Samples from HLA-typed donors yielded about 86 million unique TCRs in an early data release. Study-level findings and limits: Most subjects had HLA-A and HLA-B alleles reportedly predicted accurately by TCR beta sequences.

This CDR3 contains 12 residues. Between the trimmed V and J ends, which lost 6 bases and 7 bases, there was a span of 13 bases. Germline V gene sequence: CDR1 SNHLY, CDR2 FYNNEI. With regard to this clone: Its antigen remains unidentified.

Healthy bone marrow donors made up the cohort. Both 60 Vbeta primers and 13 Jbeta primers went into the PCR. The data were produced by immunoSEQ multiplex PCR, yet TCRdb's version contains in-frame clones alone and is incomplete. This sample has about 76,000 clones, with about 75% found just once. The chain joins TRBV2 to TRBJ2-7, with D possibly TRBD2 on 5 matching bases. The clonotype comes from a man aged 55 to 70 in good health and CMV-seropositive. Source material: PBMCs. CDR3 region: CASRDYLGEQYF. The CDR3 DNA is TGTGCCAGCAGAGACTACCTCGGGGAGCAGTACTTC.